A selection of T cell receptor beta chains follows, all from one sample in a study of blood T cell repertoires in COVID-19. Measured with immunoSEQ multiplex PCR; TCRdb has only the in-frame clones, and not every one. The sample includes 200,000 to 250,000 clones, under 90% seen only once; the top ten take around 3.5%. Sequenced material: peripheral blood. Receptors were obtained from a woman aged 80 or over with acute or convalescent COVID-19. The CDR3 runs from the conserved cysteine through the conserved F or W. D genes are given only for firm matches. Not every row has a clone size; where given, it reads once, few, many or a size class.

D gene	V gene	J gene	clone size	CDR3 length	CDR3 protein	CDR3 DNA
TRBD1	TRBV5-4	TRBJ2-5	NA	15	CASSLVTGRGETQYF	TGTGCCAGCAGCTTGGTGACAGGGAGAGGAGAGACCCAGTACTTC
TRBD1	TRBV5-1	TRBJ1-3	NA	15	CASSTGDASGNTIYF	TGCGCCAGCTCTACAGGGGATGCCTCTGGAAACACCATATATTTT
TRBD1	TRBV5-1	TRBJ1-5	NA	16	CASSMGTGGNNQPQHF	TGCGCCAGCAGCATGGGGACAGGGGGAAACAATCAGCCCCAGCATTTT
TRBD1	TRBV7-6	TRBJ2-4	NA	14	CASSLGQGGGIQYF	TGTGCCAGCAGCTTAGGGCAAGGGGGCGGCATTCAGTACTTC
NA	TRBV18	TRBJ2-5	NA	13	CASSPAGQETQYF	TGTGCCAGCTCACCGGCAGGGCAAGAGACCCAGTACTTC
NA	TRBV20-1	TRBJ2-1	NA	15	CSASYPRTIVHEQFF	TGCAGTGCTAGTTACCCCCGGACTATAGTACATGAGCAGTTCTTC
NA	TRBV5-1	TRBJ1-4	NA	15	CASSLNRVSNEKLFF	TGCGCCAGCAGCCTAAACAGGGTTTCCAATGAAAAACTGTTTTTT
TRBD1	TRBV5-4	TRBJ2-1	NA	15	CASSLVGQGASEQFF	TGTGCCAGCAGCTTGGTGGGACAGGGGGCTAGTGAGCAGTTCTTC
NA	TRBV3-1/TRBV3-2	TRBJ2-3	NA	15	CASSQGSSSTDTQYF	TGTGCCAGCAGCCAGGGCAGCTCAAGCACAGATACGCAGTATTTT
NA	TRBV6-6	TRBJ1-3	NA	12	CASGPTGNTIYF	TGTGCCAGCGGTCCAACAGGAAACACCATATATTTT
NA	TRBV7-2	TRBJ1-4	NA	14	CASSLEGLQEKLFF	TGTGCCAGCAGCTTAGAGGGGTTACAGGAAAAACTGTTTTTT
TRBD1	TRBV18	TRBJ1-2	NA	14	CASSGQGNNYGYTF	TGTGCCAGCTCCGGACAGGGTAACAACTATGGCTACACCTTC
TRBD1	TRBV11-3	TRBJ2-3	NA	15	CASSFGQGSTDTQYF	TGTGCCAGCAGCTTCGGACAGGGATCCACAGATACGCAGTATTTT
NA	TRBV7-9	TRBJ1-4	NA	15	CASSLGQALNEKLFF	TGTGCCAGCAGCTTAGGACAGGCCTTAAATGAAAAACTGTTTTTT
NA	TRBV6-2/TRBV6-3	TRBJ1-5	NA	17	CASSRPGQINSNQPQHF	TGTGCCAGCAGTAGGCCCGGACAGATTAATAGCAATCAGCCCCAGCATTTT
NA	TRBV11-2	TRBJ1-1	few	14	CASSLLYGATEAFF	TGTGCCAGCAGCTTATTATATGGGGCAACTGAAGCTTTCTTT
TRBD2	TRBV5-5	TRBJ2-1	NA	19	CASSFWGASGRSSYNEQFF	TGTGCCAGCAGCTTCTGGGGCGCTAGCGGGAGAAGCTCCTACAATGAGCAGTTCTTC
TRBD1	TRBV28	TRBJ1-5	NA	16	CASSSPDRPRNQPQHF	TGTGCCAGCAGTTCCCCGGACAGGCCTCGGAATCAGCCCCAGCATTTT
NA	TRBV7-8	TRBJ1-2	NA	14	CASSLSHRNYGYTF	TGTGCCAGCAGCTTATCTCACAGAAACTATGGCTACACCTTC
NA	TRBV28	TRBJ1-2	NA	13	CASRRRINYGYTF	TGTGCCAGCAGAAGGAGAATTAACTATGGCTACACCTTC
NA	TRBV3-1/TRBV3-2	TRBJ1-2	NA	16	CASSQDSGIVDYGYTF	TGTGCCAGCAGCCAAGATTCGGGGATAGTTGACTATGGCTACACCTTC
TRBD1	TRBV24-1	TRBJ2-1	NA	15	CATSDWTGGLNEQFF	TGTGCCACCAGTGATTGGACAGGGGGCTTGAATGAGCAGTTCTTC
TRBD1	TRBV4-3	TRBJ1-5	NA	17	CASSQARRGTDYQPQHF	TGCGCCAGCAGCCAAGCCCGGAGAGGGACAGACTATCAGCCCCAGCATTTT